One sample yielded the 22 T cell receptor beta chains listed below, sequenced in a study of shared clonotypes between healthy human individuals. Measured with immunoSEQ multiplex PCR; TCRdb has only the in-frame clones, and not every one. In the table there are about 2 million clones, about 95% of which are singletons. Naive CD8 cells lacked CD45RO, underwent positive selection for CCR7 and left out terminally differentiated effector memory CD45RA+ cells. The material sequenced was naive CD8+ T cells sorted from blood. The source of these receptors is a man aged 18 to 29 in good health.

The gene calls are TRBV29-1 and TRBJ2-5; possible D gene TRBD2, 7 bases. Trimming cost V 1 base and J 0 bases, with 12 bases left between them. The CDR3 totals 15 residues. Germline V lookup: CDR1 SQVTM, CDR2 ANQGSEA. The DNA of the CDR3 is TGCAGCGTTGAAGGCGGGGGCTTGTACCAAGAGACCCAGTACTTC. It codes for CSVEGGGLYQETQYF.

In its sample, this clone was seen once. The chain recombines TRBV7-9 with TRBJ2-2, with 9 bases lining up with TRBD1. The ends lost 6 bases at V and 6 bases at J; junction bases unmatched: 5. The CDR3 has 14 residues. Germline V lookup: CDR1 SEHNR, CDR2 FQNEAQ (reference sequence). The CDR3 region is CASSPTGGPGELFF. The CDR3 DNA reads TGTGCCAGCAGTCCCACAGGGGGCCCCGGGGAGCTGTTTTTT.

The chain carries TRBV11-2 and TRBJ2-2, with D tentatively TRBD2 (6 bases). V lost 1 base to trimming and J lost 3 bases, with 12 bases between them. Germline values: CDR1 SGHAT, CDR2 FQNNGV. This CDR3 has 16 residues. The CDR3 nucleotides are TGTGCCAGCAGCTTAGGTACTAGCCTCGACACCGGGGAGCTGTTTTTT. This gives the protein CASSLGTSLDTGELFF.

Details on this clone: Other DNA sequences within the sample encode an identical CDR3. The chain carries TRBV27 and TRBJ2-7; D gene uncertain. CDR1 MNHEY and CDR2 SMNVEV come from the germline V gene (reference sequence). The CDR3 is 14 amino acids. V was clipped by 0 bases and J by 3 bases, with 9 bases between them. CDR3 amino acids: CASSLSGPFYEQYF. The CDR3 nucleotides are TGTGCCAGCAGTTTATCCGGGCCCTTCTACGAGCAGTACTTC.

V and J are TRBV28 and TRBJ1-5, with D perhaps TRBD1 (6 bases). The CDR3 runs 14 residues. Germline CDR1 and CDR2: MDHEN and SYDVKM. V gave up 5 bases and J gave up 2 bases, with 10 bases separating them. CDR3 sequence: CASSTGYGNQPQHF. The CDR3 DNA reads TGTGCCAGCAGTACAGGGTATGGCAATCAGCCCCAGCATTTT.

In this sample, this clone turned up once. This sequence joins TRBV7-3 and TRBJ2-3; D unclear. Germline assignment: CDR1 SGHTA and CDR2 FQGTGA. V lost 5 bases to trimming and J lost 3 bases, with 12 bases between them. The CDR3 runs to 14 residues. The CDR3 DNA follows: TGTGCCAGCAGCCTTTCCAGTGGGACAGATACGCAGTATTTT. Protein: CASSLSSGTDTQYF.

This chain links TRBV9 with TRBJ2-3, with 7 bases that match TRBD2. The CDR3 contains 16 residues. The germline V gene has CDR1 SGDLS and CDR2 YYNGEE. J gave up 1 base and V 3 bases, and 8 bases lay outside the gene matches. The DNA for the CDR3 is TGTGCCAGCAGCGCCAGCCGCAGCGGGGGCACAGATACGCAGTATTTT. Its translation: CASSASRSGGTDTQYF.

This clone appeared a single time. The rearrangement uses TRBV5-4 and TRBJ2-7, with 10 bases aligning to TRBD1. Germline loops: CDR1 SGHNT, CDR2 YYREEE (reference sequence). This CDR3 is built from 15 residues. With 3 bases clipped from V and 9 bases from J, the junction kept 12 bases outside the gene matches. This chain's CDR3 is CASSSPGTGVNWQYF. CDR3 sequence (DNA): TGTGCCAGCAGCTCCCCCGGGACAGGGGTGAATTGGCAGTACTTC. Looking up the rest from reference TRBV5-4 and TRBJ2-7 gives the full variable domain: ETGVTQSPTHLIKTRGQQVTLRCSSQSGHNTVSWYQQALGQGPQFIFQYYREEENGRGNFPPRFSGLQFPNYSSELNVNALELDDSALYLCASSSPGTGVNWQYFGPGTRLTVT.

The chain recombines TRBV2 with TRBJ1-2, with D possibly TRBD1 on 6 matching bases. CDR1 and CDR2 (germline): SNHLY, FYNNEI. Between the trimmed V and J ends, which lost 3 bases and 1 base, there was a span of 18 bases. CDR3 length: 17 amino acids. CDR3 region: CASSEGGRHHYNYGYTF. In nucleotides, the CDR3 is TGTGCCAGCAGTGAGGGGGGCAGGCACCATTATAACTATGGCTACACCTTC.

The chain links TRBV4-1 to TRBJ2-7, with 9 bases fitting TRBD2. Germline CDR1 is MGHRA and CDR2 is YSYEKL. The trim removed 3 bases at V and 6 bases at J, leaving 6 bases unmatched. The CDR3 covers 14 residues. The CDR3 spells CASSHVSGGFEQYF. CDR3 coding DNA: TGCGCCAGCAGCCATGTTAGCGGGGGTTTCGAGCAGTACTTC.

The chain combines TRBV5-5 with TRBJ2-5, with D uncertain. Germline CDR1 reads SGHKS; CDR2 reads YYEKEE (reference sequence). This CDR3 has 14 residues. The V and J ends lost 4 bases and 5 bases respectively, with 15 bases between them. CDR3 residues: CASSPWMGRETQYF. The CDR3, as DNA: TGTGCCAGCAGCCCTTGGATGGGTAGGGAGACCCAGTACTTC.

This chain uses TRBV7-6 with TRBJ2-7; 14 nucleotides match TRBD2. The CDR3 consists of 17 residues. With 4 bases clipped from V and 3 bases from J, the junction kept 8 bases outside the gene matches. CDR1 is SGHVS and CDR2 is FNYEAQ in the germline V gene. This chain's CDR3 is CASSSPGLAGVDYEQYF. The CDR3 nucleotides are TGTGCCAGCAGCTCCCCGGGACTAGCGGGGGTCGACTACGAGCAGTACTTC.

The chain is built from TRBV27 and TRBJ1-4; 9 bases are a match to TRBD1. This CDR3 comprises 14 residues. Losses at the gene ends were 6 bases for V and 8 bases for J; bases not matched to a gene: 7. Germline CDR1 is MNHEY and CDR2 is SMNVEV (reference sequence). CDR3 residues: CASSRGQGGEKLFF. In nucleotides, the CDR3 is TGTGCCAGCAGCCGGGGACAGGGAGGCGAAAAACTGTTTTTT.

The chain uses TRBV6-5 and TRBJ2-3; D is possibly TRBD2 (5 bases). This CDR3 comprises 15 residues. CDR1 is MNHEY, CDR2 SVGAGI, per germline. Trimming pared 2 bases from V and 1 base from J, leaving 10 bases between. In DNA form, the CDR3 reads TGTGCCAGCAGTTACGGACTCACGGGCACAGATACGCAGTATTTT. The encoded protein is CASSYGLTGTDTQYF.

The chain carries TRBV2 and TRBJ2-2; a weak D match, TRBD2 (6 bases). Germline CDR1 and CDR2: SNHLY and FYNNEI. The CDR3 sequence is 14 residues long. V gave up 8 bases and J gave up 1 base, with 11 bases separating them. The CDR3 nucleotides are TGTGCCAGCGCGGGGCTCGAGAACACCGGGGAGCTGTTTTTT. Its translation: CASAGLENTGELFF. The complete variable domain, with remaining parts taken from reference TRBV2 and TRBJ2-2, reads EPEVTQTPSHQVTQMGQEVILRCVPISNHLYFYWYRQILGQKVEFLVSFYNNEISEKSEIFDDQFSVERPDGSNFTLKIRSTKLEDSAMYFCASAGLENTGELFFGEGSRLTVL.

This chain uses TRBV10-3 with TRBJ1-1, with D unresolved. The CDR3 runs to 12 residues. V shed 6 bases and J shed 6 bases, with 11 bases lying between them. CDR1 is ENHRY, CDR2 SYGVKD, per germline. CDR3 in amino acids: CAIRPGGAEAFF. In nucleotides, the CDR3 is TGTGCCATCAGGCCAGGCGGGGCTGAAGCTTTCTTT.

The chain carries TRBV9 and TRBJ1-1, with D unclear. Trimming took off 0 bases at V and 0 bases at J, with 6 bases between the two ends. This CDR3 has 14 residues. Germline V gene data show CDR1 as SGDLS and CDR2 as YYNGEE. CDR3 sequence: CASSVGVVNTEAFF. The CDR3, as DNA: TGTGCCAGCAGCGTAGGGGTCGTGAACACTGAAGCTTTCTTT.

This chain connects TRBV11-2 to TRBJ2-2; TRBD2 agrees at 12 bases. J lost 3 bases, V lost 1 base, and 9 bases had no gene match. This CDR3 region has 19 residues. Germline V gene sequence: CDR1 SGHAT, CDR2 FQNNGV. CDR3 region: CASSLVASGRGRDTGELFF. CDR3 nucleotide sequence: TGTGCCAGCAGCTTAGTGGCTAGCGGGAGGGGGCGTGACACCGGGGAGCTGTTTTTT.

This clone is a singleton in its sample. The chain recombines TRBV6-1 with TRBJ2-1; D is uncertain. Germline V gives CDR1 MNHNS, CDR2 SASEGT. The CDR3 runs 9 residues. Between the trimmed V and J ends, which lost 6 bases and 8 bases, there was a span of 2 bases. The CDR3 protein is CASSDEQFF. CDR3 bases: TGTGCCAGCAGCGATGAGCAGTTCTTC.

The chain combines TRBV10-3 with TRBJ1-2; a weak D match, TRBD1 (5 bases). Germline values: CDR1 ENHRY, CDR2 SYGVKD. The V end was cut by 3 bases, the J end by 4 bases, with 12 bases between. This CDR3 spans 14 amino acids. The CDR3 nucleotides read TGTGCCATCAGTGAAAGTAGGGGCGCCTATGGCTACACCTTC. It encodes CAISESRGAYGYTF.

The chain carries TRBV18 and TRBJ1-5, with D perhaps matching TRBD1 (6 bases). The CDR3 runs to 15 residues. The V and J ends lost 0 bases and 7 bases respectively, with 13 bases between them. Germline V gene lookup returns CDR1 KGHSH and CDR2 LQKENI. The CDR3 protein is CASSPPGPQGQPQHF. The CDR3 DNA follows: TGTGCCAGCTCACCACCGGGGCCCCAGGGGCAGCCCCAGCATTTT.

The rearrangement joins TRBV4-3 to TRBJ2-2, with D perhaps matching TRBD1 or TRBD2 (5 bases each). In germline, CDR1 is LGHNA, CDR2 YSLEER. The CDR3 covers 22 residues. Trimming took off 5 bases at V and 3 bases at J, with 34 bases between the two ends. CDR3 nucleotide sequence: TGCGCCAGCAGCTCTACACACCCCGGACGCCTCGGGGCTAGGCCCTACACCGGGGAGCTGTTTTTT. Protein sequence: CASSSTHPGRLGARPYTGELFF.